This T cell receptor (beta chain) came from a study of PD-L1 blockade in urothelial cancer (dated by TCRdb to the late 2010s). At the level of the whole study: Therapy was started around 2014 for all patients, and atezolizumab 1,200 mg was administered intravenously every 3 weeks. The study, an exploratory multi-omic analysis, examined somatic, immune and clinical correlates of response to PD-L1 blockade with atezolizumab in urothelial cancer. Durable clinical benefit was achieved by nine patients and was not achieved by 20 patients. About 85% of the 29 patients were males with bladder-origin urothelial cancer, and about 60% of the 29 reported a prior smoking history. Durable clinical benefit was defined as progression-free survival longer than 6 months, and TCR features were also tested against progression-free and overall survival. Blood samples were analyzed at two time points: 3 weeks after treatment start (second dose) and 6 weeks after treatment start. A median of 141,255 T cells and 80,000 to 95,000 unique TCRs was obtained from blood samples, and a median clonality of approximately 0.086 was observed. In the same patients who had TCR sequencing, pretreatment tumors also underwent whole exome sequencing and RNA sequencing. Pretreatment tumor samples, along with matched peripheral blood collected serially before and after atezolizumab treatment, underwent TCR sequencing. An ECOG performance status of 0 or 1 was recorded for the patients, and 0 to 3 prior chemotherapy regimens had been received by the patients. Approximately 30 patients had pretreatment blood TCR-seq, some 24 had at least one posttreatment blood collection, and some 24 had tumor TCR-seq. Overall study outcomes, separate from this receptor: Because the sample size was small (n of about 27) and many of the analyses were exploratory, the results are meant to be hypothesis-generating. Improved progression-free and overall survival was associated with having pretreatment peripheral blood TCR clonality below the median. Greater expansion of tumor-associated TCR clones in peripheral blood 3 weeks after the start of treatment was observed in patients with durable benefit (n of about 24, p = 0.022).

Each PCR received spiked-in synthetic TCR analog templates so that absolute template abundance could be estimated from read counts. Using the immunoSEQ assay, TCRbeta CDR3 regions were amplified from genomic DNA with bias-controlled V and J gene primers. Rearranged TCRbeta segments were sequenced at approximately 20X coverage. The source study handled its data this way. Sequencing errors were corrected by clustering, and CDR3s were annotated against IMGT so that V, D and J genes could be assigned. Downstream analyses used only productive TCRbeta rearrangements and left out out-of-frame or stop-codon sequences. Clonality was calculated as one minus the Shannon entropy normalized by the log of the number of unique productive sequences. Fisher's exact test with Benjamini-Hochberg correction, at a threshold of adjusted p below 0.01, was used to find clones that differed between time points or between blood and tumor. As stored in TCRdb, this immuneACCESS dataset retains in-frame rearrangements with V and J assigned. A fraction of the clones does not appear; measured against another copy, unresolved V genes explain less than half of the discrepancy, and the remainder lacks a known reason. From that table come the V and J calls and clone size; the DNA was used to work out D and trimming. Recorded for this sample are around 110,000 clones; around 88% of them occurred a single time. Of the sample, around 1.7% falls within the top ten clones.

The sample's time point label is to be understood as: peripheral blood 6 weeks after treatment start. A total of about 31 patients with locally advanced or metastatic urothelial carcinoma, treated at Memorial Sloan Kettering on a trial protocol, made up the cohort. Peripheral blood mononuclear cells were collected pretreatment and during treatment, at between 1 and 8 total time points per patient. The Qiagen DNeasy Blood extraction kit was used to purify genomic DNA from total PBMCs and tumor samples. PBMCs were collected pretreatment and during treatment, and were isolated and stored as previously described. Worth noting for this clone: Its antigen is currently not known. Per-nucleotide qualities are absent, and no much larger clonotype sits a single base away.

This receptor was identified in a man in his 60s with urothelial cancer. This sample comprised PBMCs, obtained around atezolizumab (anti-PD-L1) treatment.

The bases read TGTGCCAGCAGTTACGGGACAGGGGACACCGGGGAGCTGTTTTTT. It translates to CASSYGTGDTGELFF. This receptor chain uses TRBV6-5 and TRBJ2-2, with 10 central nucleotides matching TRBD1. From a lookup of the germline V gene, CDR1 and CDR2 are MNHEY and SVGAGI. The CDR3, cysteine through phenylalanine, is 15 amino acids long. The retained sequence is limited to the CDR3, 45 bases, with the frame set at the first base. V loses 2 bases at its end and J loses 3 bases; junction bases beyond the gene matches: 0.